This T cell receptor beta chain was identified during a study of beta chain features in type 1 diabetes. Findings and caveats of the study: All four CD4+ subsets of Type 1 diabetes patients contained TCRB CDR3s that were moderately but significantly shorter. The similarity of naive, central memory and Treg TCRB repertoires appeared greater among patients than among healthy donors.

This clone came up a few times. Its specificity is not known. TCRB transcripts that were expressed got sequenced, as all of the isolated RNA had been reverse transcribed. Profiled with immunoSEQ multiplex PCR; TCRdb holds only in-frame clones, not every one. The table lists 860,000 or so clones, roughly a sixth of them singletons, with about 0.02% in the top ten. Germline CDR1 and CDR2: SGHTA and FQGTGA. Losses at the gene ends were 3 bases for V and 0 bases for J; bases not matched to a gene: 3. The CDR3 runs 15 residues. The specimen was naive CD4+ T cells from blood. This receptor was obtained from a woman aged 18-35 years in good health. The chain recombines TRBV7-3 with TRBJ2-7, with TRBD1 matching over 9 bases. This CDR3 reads CASSLGQGLSYEQYF. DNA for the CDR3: TGTGCCAGCAGCTTGGGACAGGGCCTCTCCTACGAGCAGTACTTC.